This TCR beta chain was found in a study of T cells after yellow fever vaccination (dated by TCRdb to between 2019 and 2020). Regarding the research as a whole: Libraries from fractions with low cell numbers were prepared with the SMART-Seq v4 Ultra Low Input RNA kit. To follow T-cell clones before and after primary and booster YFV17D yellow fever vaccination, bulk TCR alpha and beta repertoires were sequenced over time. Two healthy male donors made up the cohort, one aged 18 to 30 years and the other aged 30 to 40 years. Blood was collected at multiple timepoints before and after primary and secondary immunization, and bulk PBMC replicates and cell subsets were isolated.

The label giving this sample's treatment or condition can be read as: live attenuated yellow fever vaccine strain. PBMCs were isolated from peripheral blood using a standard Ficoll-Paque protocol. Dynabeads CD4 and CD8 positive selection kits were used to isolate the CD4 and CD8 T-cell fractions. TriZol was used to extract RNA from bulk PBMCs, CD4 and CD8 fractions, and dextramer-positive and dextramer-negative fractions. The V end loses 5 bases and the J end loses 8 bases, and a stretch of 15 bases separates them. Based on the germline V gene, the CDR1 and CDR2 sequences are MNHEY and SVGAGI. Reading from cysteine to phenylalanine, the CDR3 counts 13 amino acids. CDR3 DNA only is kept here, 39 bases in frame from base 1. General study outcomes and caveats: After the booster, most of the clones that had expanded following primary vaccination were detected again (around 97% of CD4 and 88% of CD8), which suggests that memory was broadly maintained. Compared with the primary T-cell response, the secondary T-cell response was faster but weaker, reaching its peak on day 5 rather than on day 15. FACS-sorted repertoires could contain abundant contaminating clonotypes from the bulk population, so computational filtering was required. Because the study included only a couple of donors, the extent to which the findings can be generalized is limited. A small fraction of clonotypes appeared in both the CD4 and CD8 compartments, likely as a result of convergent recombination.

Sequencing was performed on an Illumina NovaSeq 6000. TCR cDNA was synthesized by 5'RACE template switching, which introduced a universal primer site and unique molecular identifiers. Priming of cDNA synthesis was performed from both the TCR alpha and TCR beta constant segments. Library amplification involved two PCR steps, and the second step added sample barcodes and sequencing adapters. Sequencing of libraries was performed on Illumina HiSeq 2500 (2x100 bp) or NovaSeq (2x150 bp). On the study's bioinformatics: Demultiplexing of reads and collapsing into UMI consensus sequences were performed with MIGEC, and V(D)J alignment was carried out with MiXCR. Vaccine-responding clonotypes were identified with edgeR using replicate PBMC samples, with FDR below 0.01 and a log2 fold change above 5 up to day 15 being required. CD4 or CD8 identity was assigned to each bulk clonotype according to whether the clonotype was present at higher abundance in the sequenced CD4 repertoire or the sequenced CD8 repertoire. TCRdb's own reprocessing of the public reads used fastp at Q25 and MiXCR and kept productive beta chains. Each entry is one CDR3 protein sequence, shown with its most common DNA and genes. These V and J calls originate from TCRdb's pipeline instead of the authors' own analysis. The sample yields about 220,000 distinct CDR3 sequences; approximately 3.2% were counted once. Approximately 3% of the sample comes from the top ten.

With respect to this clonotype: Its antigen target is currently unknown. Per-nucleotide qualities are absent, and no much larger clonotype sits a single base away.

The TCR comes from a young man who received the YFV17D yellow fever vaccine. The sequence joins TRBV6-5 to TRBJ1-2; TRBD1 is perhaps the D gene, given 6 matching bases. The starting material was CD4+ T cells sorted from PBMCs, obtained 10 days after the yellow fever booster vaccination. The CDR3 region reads CASSPPGARGYTF. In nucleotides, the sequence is TGTGCCAGCAGTCCCCCGGGGGCGCGGGGCTACACCTTC.